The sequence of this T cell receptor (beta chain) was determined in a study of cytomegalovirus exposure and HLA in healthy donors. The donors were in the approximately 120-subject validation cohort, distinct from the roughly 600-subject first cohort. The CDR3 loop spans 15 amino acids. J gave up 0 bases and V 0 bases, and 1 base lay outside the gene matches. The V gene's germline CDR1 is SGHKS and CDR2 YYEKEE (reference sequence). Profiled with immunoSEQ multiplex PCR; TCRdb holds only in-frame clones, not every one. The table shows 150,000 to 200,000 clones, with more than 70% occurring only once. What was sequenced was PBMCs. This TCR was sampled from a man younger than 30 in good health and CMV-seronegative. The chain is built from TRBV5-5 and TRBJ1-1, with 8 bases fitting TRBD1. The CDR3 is CASSLAGQVNTEAFF. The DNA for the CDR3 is TGTGCCAGCAGCTTGGCGGGACAGGTGAACACTGAAGCTTTCTTT.